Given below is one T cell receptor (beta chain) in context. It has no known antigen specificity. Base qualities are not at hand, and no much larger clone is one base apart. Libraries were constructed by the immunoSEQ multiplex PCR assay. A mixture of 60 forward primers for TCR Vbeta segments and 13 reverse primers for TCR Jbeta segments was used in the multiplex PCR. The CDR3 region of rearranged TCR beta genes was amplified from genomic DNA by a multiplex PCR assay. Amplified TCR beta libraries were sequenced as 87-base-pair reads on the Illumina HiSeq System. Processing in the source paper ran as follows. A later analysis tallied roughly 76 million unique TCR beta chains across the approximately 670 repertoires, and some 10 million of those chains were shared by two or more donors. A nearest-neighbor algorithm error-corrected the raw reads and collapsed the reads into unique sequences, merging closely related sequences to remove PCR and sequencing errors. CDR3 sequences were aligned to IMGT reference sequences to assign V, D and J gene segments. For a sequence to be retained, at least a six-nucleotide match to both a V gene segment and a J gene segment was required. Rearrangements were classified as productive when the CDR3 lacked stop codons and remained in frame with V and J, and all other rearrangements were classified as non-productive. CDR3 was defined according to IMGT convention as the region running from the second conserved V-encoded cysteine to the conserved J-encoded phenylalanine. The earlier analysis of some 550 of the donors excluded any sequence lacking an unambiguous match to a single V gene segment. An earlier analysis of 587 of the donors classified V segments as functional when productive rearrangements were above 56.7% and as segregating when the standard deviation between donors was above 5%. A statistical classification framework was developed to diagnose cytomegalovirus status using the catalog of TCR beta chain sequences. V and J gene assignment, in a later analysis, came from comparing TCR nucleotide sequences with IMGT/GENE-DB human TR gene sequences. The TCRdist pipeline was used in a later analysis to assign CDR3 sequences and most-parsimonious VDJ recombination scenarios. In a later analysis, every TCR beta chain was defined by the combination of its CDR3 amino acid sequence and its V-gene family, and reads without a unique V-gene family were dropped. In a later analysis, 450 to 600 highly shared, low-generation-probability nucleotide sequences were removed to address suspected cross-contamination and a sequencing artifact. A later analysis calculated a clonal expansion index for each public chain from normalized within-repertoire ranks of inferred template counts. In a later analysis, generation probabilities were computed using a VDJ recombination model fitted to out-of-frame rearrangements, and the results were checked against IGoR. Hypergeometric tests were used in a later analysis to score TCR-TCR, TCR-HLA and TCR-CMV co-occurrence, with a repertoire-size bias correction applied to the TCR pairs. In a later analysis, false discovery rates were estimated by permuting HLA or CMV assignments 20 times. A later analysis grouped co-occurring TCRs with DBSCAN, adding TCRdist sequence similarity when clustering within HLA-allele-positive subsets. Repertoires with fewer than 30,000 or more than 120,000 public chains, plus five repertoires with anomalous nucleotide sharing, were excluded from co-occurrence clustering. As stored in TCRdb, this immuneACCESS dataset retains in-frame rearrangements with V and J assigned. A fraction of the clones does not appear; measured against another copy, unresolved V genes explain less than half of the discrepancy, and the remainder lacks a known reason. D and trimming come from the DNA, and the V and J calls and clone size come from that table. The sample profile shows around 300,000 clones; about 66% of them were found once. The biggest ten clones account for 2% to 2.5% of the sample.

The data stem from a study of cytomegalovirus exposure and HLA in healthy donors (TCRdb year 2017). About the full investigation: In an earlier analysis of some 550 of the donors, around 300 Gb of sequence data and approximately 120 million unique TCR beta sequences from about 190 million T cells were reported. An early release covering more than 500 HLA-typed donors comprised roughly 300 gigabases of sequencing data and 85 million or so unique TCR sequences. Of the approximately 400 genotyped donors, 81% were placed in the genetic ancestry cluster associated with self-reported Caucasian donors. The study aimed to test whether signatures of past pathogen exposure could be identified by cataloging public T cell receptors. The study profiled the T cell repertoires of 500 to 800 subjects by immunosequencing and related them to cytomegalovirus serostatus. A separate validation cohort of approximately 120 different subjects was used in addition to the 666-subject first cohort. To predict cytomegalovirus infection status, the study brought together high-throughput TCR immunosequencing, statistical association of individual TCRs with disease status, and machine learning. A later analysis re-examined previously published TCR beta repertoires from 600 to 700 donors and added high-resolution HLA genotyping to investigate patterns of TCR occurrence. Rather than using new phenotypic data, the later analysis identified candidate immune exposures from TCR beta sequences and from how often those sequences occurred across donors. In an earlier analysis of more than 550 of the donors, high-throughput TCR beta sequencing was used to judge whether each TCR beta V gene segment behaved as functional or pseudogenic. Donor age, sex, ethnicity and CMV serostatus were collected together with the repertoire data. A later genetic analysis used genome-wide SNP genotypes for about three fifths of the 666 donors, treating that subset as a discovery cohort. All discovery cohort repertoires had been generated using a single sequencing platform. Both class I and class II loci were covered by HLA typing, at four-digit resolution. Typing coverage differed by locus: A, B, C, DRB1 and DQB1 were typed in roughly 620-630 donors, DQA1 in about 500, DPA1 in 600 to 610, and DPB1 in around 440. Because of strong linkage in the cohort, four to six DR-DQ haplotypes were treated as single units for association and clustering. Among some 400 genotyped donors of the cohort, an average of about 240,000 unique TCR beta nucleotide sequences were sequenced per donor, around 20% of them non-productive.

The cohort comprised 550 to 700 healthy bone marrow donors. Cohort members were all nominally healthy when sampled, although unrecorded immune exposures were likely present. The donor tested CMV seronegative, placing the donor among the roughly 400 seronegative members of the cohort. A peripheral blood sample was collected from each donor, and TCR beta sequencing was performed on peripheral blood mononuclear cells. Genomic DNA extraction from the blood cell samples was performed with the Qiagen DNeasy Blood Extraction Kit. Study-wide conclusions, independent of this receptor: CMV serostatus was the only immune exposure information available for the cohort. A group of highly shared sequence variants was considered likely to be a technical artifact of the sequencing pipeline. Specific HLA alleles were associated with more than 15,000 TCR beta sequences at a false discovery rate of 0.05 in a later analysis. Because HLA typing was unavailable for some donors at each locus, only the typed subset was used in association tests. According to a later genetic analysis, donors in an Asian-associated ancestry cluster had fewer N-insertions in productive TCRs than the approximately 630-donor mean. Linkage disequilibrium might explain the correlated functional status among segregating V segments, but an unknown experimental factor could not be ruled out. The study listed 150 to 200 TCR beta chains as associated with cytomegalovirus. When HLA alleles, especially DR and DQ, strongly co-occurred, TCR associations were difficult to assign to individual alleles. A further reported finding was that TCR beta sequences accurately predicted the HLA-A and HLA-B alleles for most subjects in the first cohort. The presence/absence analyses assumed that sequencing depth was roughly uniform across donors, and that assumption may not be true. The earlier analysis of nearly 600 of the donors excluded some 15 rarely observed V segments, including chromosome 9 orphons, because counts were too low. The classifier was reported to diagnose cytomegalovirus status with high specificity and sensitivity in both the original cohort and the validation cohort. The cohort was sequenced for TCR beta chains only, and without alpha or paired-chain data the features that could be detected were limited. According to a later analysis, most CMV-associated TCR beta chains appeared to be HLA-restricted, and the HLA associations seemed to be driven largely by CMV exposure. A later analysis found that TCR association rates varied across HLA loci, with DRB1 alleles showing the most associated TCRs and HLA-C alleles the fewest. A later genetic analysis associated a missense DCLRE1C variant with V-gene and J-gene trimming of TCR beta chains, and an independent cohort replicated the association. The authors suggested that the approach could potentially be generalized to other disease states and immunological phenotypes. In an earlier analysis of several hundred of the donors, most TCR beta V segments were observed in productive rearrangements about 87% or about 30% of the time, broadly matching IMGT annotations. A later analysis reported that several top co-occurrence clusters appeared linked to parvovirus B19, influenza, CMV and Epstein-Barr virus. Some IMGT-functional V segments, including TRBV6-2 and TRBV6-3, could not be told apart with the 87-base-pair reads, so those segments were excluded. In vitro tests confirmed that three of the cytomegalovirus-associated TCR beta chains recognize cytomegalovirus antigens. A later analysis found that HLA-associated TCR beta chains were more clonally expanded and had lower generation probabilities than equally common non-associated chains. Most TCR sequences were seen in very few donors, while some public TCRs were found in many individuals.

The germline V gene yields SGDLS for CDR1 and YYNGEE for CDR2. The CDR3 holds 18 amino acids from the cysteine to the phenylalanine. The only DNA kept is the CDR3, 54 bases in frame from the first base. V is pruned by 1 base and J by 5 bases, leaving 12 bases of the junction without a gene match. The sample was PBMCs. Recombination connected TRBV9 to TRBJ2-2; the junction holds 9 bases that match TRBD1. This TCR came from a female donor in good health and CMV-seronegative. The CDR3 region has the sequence CASSVNTPGTGHTGELFF. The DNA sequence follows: TGTGCCAGCAGCGTAAATACTCCCGGGACAGGGCATACCGGGGAGCTGTTTTTT.